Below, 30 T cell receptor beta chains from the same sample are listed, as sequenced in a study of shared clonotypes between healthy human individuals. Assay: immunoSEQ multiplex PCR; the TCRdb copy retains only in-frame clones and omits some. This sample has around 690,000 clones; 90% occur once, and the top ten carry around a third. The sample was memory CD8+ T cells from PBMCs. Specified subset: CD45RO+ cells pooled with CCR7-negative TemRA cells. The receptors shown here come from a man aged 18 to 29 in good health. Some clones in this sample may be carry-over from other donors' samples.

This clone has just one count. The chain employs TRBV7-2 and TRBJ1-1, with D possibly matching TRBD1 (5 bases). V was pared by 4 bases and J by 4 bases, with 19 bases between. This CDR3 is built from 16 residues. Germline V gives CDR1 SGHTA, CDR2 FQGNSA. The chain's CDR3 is CASSSSDGGYITEAFF. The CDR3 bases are TGTGCCAGCAGCTCCAGCGACGGGGGGTACATCACTGAAGCTTTCTTT. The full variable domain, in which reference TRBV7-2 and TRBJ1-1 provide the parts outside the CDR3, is GAGVSQSPSNKVTEKGKDVELRCDPISGHTALYWYRQSLGQGLEFLIYFQGNSAPDKSGLPSDRFSAERTGGSVSTLTIQRTQQEDSAVYLCASSSSDGGYITEAFFGQGTRLTVV.

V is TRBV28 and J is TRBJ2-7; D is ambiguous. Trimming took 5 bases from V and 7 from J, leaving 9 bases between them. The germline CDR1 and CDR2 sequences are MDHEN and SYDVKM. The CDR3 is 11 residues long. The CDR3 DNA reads TGTGCCAGCAGTCCCTCGAGGGAGCAGTACTTC. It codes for CASSPSREQYF.

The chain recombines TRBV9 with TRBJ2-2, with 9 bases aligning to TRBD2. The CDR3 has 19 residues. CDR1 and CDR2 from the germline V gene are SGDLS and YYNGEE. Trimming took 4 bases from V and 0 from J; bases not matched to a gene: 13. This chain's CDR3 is CASSPQEEREAPNTGELFF. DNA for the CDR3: TGTGCCAGCAGCCCCCAGGAGGAGCGGGAGGCCCCGAACACCGGGGAGCTGTTTTTT.

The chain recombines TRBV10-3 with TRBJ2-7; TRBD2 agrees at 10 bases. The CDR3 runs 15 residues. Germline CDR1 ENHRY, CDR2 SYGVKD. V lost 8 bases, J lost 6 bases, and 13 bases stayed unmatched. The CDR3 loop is CAIGEVGLAPGEQYF. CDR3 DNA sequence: TGTGCCATCGGGGAGGTGGGACTAGCGCCGGGCGAGCAGTACTTC.

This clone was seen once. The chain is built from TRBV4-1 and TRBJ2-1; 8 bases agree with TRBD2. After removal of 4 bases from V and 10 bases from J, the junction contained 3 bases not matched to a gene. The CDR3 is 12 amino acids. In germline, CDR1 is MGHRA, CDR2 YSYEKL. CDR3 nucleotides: TGCGCCAGCAGCCGGGGACTAGTAGAGCAGTTCTTC. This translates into CASSRGLVEQFF.

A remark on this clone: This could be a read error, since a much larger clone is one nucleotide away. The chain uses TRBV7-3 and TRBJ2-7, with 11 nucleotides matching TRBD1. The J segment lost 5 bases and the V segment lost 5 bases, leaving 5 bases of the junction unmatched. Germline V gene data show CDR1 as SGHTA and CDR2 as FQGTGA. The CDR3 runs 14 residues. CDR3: CASSPGQGADEQYF. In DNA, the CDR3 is TGTGCCAGCAGCCCAGGACAGGGGGCAGACGAGCAGTACTTC.

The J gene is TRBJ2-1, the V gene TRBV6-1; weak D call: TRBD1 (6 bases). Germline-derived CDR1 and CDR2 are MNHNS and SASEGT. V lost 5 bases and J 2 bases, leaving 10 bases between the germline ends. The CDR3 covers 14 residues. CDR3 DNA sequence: TGTGCCAGCAGTCCCAGGGACACCTACAATGAGCAGTTCTTC. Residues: CASSPRDTYNEQFF.

The CDR3 sequence: CASSPDRFNEKLFF. The CDR3 DNA follows: TGTGCCAGCAGCCCGGACAGGTTTAATGAAAAACTGTTTTTT. The chain links TRBV9 to TRBJ1-4, with 7 bases identical to TRBD1. J was trimmed by 4 bases and V by 4 bases; bases with no gene match: 4. In germline, CDR1 is SGDLS, CDR2 YYNGEE. The CDR3 is 14 amino acids.

The CDR3 loop is CASSEGLGQYRSPQHF. In DNA, the CDR3 is TGCGCCAGCAGTGAAGGCTTAGGACAGTATCGATCGCCCCAGCATTTT. The V call is TRBV10-2, the J call TRBJ1-5; D is possibly TRBD1 (6 bases). From germline, CDR1 is WSHSY and CDR2 SAAADI. The length of the CDR3 is 16 residues. Trimming took off 3 bases at V and 9 bases at J, with 21 bases between the two ends.

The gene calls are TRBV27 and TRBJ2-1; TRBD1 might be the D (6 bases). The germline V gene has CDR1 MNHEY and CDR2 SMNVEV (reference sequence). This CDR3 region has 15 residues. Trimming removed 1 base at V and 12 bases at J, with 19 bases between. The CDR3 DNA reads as TGTGCCAGCAGTTTATTAAGCAGGGGCGCTGTTATGCAGTTCTTC. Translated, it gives CASSLLSRGAVMQFF.

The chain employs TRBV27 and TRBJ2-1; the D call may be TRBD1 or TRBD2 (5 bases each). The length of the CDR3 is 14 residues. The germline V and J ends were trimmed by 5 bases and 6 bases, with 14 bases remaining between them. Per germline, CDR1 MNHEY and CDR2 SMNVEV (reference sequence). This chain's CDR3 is CASSLYRDGNEQFF. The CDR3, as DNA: TGTGCCAGCAGTCTGTACCGGGACGGCAATGAGCAGTTCTTC.

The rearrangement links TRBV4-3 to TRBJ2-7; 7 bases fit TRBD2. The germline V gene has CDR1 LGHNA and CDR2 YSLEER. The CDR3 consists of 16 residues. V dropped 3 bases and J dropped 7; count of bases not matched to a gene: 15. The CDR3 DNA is TGCGCCAGCAGCCACGGCGGCCCTGGCCGGGGAGGGGAGCAGTACTTC. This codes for CASSHGGPGRGGEQYF.

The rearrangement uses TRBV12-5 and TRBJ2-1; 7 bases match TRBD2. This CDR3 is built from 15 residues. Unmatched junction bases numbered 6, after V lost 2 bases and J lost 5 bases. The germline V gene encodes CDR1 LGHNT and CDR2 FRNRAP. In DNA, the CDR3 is TGTGCTAGTGGTTTGATTCCGGGAGGCAACAATGAGCAGTTCTTC. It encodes CASGLIPGGNNEQFF.

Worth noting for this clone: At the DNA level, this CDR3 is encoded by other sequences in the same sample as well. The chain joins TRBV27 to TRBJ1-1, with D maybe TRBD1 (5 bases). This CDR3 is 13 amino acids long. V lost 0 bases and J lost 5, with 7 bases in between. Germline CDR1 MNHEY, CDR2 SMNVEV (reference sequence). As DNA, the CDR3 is TGTGCCAGCAGTTTATCTGGGGGGACTGAAGCTTTCTTT. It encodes CASSLSGGTEAFF.

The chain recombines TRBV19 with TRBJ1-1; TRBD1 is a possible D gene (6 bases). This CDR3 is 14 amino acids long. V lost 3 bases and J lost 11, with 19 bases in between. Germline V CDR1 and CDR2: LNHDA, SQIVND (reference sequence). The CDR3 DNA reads TGTGCCAGTAGTATCCGGAAGCAGGGGCGTATTGCTTTCTTT. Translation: CASSIRKQGRIAFF.

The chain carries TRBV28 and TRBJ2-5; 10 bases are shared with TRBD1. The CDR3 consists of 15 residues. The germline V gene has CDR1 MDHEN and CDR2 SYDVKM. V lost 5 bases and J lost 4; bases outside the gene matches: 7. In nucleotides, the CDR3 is TGTGCCAGCAGTGAACGGACAGGGGGTTCAGAGACCCAGTACTTC. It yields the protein CASSERTGGSETQYF.

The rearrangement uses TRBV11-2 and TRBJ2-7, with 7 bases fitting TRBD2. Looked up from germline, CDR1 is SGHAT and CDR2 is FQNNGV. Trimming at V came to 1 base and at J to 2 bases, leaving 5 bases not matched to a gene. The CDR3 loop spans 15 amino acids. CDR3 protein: CASSLAGGPPYEQYF. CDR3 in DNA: TGTGCCAGCAGCTTAGCGGGAGGCCCCCCCTACGAGCAGTACTTC.

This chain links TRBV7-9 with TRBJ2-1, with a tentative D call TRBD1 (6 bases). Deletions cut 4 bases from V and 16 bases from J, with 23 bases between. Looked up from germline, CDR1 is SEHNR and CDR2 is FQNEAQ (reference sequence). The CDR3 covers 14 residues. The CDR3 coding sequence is TGTGCCAGCAGCTGGGGGCGGCCGGGGAATCTTCGTTTCTTC. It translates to CASSWGRPGNLRFF.

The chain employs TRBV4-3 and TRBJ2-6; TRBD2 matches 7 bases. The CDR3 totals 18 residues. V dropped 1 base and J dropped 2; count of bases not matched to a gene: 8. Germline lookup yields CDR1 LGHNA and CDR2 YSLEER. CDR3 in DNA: TGCGCCAGCAGCCAAGCCCTCGGGAGGAGAACTGGGGCCAACGTCCTGACTTTC. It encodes CASSQALGRRTGANVLTF.

The CDR3 here is CASYPGGVHEKLFF. The CDR3 region has the DNA TGTGCCAGCTACCCGGGGGGCGTCCATGAAAAACTGTTTTTT. The V gene is TRBV19, the J gene TRBJ1-4; possible D gene TRBD1, 6 bases. Germline V lookup: CDR1 LNHDA, CDR2 SQIVND (reference sequence). This CDR3 spans 14 amino acids. V dropped 9 bases and J dropped 6 bases, with 17 bases sitting between them.

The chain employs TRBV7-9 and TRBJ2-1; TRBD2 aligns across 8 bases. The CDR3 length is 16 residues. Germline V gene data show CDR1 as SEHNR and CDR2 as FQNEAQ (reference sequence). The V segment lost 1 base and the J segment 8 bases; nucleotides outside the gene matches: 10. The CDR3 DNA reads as TGTGCCAGCAGCTTAGTCGGCGGGAGGCCTTTTTATGAGCAGTTCTTC. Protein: CASSLVGGRPFYEQFF.

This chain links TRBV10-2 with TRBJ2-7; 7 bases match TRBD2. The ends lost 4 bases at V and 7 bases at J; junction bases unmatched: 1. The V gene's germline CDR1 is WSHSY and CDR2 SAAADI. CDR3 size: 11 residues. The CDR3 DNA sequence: TGCGCCAGCAGTGTGGGGGGGGAGCAGTACTTC. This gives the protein CASSVGGEQYF.

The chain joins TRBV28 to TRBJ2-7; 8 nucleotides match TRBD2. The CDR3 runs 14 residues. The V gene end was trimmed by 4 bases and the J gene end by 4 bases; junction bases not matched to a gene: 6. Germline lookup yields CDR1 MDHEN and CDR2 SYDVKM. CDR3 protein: CASSSSKREYEQYF. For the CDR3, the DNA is TGTGCCAGCAGTTCCTCCAAGCGGGAGTACGAGCAGTACTTC.

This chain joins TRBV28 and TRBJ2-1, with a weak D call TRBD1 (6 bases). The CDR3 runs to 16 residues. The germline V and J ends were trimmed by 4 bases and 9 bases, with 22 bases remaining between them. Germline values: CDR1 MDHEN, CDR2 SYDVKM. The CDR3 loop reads CASSSLQGAKFSEQFF. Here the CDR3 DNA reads TGTGCCAGCAGTTCCCTACAGGGTGCCAAGTTTTCTGAGCAGTTCTTC.

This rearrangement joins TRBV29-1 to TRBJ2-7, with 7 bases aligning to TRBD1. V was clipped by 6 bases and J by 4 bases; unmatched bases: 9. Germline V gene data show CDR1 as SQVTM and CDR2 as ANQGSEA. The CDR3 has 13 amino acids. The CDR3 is CSVTTGRSYEQYF. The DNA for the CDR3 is TGCAGCGTAACGACAGGGCGAAGTTACGAGCAGTACTTC.

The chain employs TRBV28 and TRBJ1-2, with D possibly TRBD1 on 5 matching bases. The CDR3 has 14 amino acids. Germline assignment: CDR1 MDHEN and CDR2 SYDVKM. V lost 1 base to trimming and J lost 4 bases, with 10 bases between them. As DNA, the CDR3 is TGTGCCAGCAGTTTATCCGGGGGACCCTATGGCTACACCTTC. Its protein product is CASSLSGGPYGYTF.

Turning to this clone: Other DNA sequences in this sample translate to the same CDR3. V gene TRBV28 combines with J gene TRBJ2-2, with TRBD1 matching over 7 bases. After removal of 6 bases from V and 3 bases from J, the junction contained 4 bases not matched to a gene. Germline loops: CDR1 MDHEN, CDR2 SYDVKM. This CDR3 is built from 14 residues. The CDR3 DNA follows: TGTGCCAGCAGCCTTACAGGGGACACCGGGGAGCTGTTTTTT. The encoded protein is CASSLTGDTGELFF. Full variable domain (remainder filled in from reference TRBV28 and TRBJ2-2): DVKVTQSSRYLVKRTGEKVFLECVQDMDHENMFWYRQDPGLGLRLIYFSYDVKMKEKGDIPEGYSVSREKKERFSLILESASTNQTSMYLCASSLTGDTGELFFGEGSRLTVL.

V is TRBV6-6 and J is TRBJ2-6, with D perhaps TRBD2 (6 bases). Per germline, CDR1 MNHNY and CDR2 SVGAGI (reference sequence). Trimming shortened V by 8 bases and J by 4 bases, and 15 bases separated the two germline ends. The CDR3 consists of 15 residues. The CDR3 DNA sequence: TGTGCCAGCCTCCCCGGGGCGGGAGGGGCCAACGTCCTGACTTTC. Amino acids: CASLPGAGGANVLTF.

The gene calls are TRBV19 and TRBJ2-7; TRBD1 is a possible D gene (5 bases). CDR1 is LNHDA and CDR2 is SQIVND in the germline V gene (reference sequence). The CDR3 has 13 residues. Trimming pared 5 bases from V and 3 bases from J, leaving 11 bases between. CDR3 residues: CASSFRQHYEQYF. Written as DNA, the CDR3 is TGTGCCAGTAGTTTCAGACAGCACTACGAGCAGTACTTC.

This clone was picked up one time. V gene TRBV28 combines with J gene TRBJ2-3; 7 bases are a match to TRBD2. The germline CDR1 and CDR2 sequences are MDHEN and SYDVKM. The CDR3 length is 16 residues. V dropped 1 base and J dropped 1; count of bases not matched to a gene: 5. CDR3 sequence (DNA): TGTGCCAGCAGTTTATACGGCGGGAGAGGCACAGATACGCAGTATTTT. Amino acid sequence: CASSLYGGRGTDTQYF.